One T cell receptor beta chain is described in this entry. Its target antigen remains unknown. No per-base quality is available; no much larger clone lies one base away. This specimen belongs to a study of radiotherapy plus CTLA-4 blockade in lung cancer (dated by TCRdb to the late 2010s). For the wider study: Objective responses occurred in about 19% of enrolled patients, and under 40% achieved disease control.

The CDR3, from cysteine to phenylalanine, totals 14 residues. This entry keeps only the CDR3 DNA: 42 bases, framed from base 1. Based on the germline V gene, the CDR1 and CDR2 sequences are LGHNA and YNFKEQ. The junction shows trimming of 4 bases on V and 3 bases on J, plus 10 bases between the germline ends. What the study reported, not specific to this receptor: Increased serum interferon-beta after radiation, together with early dynamic changes in blood T cell clones, were reported to be the strongest predictors of response. After treatment with radiotherapy and ipilimumab, TCR clones that came from tumors expanded in the peripheral blood.

The study tested focal radiation therapy combined with CTLA-4 blockade (ipilimumab) in patients with chemo-refractory metastatic non-small-cell lung cancer. Receptors were amplified or captured by the immunoSEQ multiplex PCR assay. TCRdb holds this immuneACCESS table with in-frame rearrangements only. Some clones are missing; in checked studies, unresolved V genes explain under half, and the rest has no known cause. For this sample the table gives around 42,000 clones, of which around 63% were detected only once. The ten top clones hold less than 20% of the sample. Sample: peripheral blood, taken from a patient treated with radiotherapy plus ipilimumab. In this chain, TRBV4-2 is recombined with TRBJ1-5; TRBD1 is possibly the D segment (6 matching bases). This TCR came from a human donor with non-small cell lung cancer who had a partial response to radiotherapy plus ipilimumab. The bases are TGTGCCAGCAGCCGAGGACAGACCAATCAGCCCCAGCATTTT. Its translation is CASSRGQTNQPQHF.